The clone carrying this T cell receptor (beta chain) occurred many times. This entry belongs to a study of T cells in Graves' hyperthyroidism and ophthalmopathy. TCR beta CDR3 region amplification was performed from RNA transcripts. The primer set for the first-round RT-PCR of the TCR CDR3 was HTBI. TCRdb processed the multiplex PCR reads anew with MiXCR; each CDR3 protein has one entry. This table holds hundreds of thousands of distinct CDR3 sequences, over 15% found once. The CDR3 has 15 residues. Germline V gene lookup returns CDR1 SGHVS and CDR2 FNYEAQ. V lost 1 base, J lost 10 bases, and 16 bases lay in between.

Sequenced sample: blood. The chain carries TRBV7-6 and TRBJ1-4; D gene unclear. The clonotype originates from a woman aged 60 to 75 with Graves' ophthalmopathy. The CDR3 nucleotides read TGTGCCAGCAGCTTAGGGACTGCACCAGAGGGAAAACTGTTTTTT. Its protein product is CASSLGTAPEGKLFF.